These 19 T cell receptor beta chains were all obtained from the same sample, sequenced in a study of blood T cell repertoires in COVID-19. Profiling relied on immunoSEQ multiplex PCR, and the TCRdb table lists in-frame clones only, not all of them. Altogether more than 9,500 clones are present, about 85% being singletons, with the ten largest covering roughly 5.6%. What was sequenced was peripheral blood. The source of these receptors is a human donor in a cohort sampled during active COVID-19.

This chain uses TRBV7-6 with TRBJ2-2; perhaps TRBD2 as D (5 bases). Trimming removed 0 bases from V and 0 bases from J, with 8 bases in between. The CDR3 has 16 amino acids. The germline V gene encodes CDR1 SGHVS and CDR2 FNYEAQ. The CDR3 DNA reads TGTGCCAGCAGCTTAGCCGGGAACGCGAACACCGGGGAGCTGTTTTTT. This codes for CASSLAGNANTGELFF.

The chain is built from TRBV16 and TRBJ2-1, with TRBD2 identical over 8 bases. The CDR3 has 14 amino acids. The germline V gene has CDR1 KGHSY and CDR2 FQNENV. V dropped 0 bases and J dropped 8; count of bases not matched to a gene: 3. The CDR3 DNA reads TGTGCCAGCAGCCAATCAGTCGGGGGGGATGAGCAGTTCTTC. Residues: CASSQSVGGDEQFF.

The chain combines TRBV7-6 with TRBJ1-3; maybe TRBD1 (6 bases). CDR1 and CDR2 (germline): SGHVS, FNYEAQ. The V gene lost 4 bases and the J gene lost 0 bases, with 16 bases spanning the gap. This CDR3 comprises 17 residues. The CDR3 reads CASSSSQDRHSGNTIYF. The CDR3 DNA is TGTGCCAGCAGCTCAAGCCAGGACAGACACTCTGGAAACACCATATATTTT.

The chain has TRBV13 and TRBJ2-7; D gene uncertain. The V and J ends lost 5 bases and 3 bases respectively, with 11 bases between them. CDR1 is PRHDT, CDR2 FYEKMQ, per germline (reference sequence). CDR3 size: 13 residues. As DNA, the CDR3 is TGTGCCAGCAGCCCCGTCTCGGGCTACGAGCAGTACTTC. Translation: CASSPVSGYEQYF.

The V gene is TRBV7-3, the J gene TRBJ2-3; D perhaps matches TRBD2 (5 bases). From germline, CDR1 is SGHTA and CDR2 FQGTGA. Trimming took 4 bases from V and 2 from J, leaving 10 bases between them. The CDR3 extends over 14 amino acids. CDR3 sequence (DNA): TGTGCCAGCAGCTCGAGCGGTTTCACAGATACGCAGTATTTT. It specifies CASSSSGFTDTQYF.

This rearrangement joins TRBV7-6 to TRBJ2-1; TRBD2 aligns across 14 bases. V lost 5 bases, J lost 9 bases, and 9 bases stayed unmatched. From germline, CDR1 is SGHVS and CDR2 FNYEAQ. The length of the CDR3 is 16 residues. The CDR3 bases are TGTGCCAGCAGCATCGGGACTAGCGGGAGTGTAGGTGAGCAGTTCTTC. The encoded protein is CASSIGTSGSVGEQFF.

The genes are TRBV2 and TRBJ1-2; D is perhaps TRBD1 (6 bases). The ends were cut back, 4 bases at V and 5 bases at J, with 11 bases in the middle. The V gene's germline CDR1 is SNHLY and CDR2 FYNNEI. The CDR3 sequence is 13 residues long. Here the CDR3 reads CASSADRNYGYTF. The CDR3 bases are TGTGCCAGCAGTGCGGACAGAAATTATGGCTACACCTTC.

In DNA form, the CDR3 reads TGTGCCAGCAGTTTAGCGGGGCATGAGCAGTTCTTC. Amino acid sequence: CASSLAGHEQFF. This chain connects TRBV12-3 or TRBV12-4 to TRBJ2-1; D might be TRBD1 (5 bases). The CDR3 contains 12 residues. V was cut by 0 bases and J by 8 bases, with 5 bases left in between.

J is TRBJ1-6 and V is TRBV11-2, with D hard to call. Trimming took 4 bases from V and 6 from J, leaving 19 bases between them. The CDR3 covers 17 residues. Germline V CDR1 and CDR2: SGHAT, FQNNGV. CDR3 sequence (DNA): TGTGCCAGCAGCTCCAGTAGCGGTTTTGGTGTTAATTCACCCCTCCACTTT. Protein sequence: CASSSSSGFGVNSPLHF. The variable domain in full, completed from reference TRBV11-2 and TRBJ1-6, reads EAGVAQSPRYKIIEKRQSVAFWCNPISGHATLYWYQQILGQGPKLLIQFQNNGVVDDSQLPKDRFSAERLKGVDSTLKIQPAKLEDSAVYLCASSSSSGFGVNSPLHFGNGTRLTVT.

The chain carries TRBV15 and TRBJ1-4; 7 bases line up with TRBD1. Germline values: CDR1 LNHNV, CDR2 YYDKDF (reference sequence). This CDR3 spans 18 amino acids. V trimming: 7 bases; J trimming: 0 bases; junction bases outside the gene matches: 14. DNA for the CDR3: TGTGCCACCATCGCGAGCAGACACAGGGGATCAACTAATGAAAAACTGTTTTTT. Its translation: CATIASRHRGSTNEKLFF.

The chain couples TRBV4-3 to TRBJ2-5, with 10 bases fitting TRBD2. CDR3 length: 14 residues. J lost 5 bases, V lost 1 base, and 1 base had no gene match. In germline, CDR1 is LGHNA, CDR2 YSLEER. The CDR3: CASSQATSGETQYF. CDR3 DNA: TGCGCCAGCAGCCAAGCGACTAGCGGGGAGACCCAGTACTTC.

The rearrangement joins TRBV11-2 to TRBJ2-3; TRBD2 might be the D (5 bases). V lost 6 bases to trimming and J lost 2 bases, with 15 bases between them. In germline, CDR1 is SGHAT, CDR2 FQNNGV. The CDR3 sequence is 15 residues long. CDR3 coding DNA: TGTGCCAGCAGTTTTAACTACGGGAACACAGATACGCAGTATTTT. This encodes CASSFNYGNTDTQYF.

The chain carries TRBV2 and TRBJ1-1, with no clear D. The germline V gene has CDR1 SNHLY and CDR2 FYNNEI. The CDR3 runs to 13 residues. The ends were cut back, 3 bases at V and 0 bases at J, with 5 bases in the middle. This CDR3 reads CASSEEMNTEAFF. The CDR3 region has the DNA TGTGCCAGCAGTGAGGAGATGAACACTGAAGCTTTCTTT.

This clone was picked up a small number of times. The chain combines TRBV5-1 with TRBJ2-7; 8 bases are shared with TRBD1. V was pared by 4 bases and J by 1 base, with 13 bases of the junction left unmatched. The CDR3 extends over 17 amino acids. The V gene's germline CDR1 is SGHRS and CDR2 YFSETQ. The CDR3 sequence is CASSPGGLQGASYEQYF. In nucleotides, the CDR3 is TGCGCCAGCAGCCCGGGTGGGCTCCAGGGGGCTTCCTACGAGCAGTACTTC.

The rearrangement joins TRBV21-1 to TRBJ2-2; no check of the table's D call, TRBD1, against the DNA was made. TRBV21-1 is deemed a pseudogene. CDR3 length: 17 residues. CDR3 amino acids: CASSKFGAEIDTGELFF. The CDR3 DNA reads TGTGCCAGCAGCAAGTTTGGGGCCGAAATTGACACCGGGGAGCTGTTTTTT.

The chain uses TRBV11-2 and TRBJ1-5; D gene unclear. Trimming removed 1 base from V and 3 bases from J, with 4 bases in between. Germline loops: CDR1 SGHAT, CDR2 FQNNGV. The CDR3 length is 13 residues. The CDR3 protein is CASSLGHNQPQHF. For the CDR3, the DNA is TGTGCCAGCAGCTTAGGGCACAATCAGCCCCAGCATTTT.

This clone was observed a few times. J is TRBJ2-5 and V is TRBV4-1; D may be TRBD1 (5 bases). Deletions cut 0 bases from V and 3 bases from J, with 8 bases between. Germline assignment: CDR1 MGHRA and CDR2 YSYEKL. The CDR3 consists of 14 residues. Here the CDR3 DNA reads TGCGCCAGCAGCCAAGAAAGCAGGGAAGAGACCCAGTACTTC. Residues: CASSQESREETQYF.

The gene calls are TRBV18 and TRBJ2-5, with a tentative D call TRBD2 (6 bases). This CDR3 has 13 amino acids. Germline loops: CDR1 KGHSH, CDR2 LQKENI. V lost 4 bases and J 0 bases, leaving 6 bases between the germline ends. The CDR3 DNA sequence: TGTGCCAGCTCACGGGACTACCAAGAGACCCAGTACTTC. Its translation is CASSRDYQETQYF. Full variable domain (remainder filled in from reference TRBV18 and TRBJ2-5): NAGVMQNPRHLVRRRGQEARLRCSPMKGHSHVYWYRQLPEEGLKFMVYLQKENIIDESGMPKERFSAEFPKEGPSILRIQQVVRGDSAAYFCASSRDYQETQYFGPGTRLLVL.

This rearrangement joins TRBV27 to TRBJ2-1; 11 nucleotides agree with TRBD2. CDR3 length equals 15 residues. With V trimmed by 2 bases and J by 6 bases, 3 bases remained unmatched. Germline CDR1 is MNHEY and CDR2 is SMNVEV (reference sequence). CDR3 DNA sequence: TGTGCCAGCAGTTTACCTAGCGGGGGGCTCAATGAGCAGTTCTTC. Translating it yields CASSLPSGGLNEQFF.